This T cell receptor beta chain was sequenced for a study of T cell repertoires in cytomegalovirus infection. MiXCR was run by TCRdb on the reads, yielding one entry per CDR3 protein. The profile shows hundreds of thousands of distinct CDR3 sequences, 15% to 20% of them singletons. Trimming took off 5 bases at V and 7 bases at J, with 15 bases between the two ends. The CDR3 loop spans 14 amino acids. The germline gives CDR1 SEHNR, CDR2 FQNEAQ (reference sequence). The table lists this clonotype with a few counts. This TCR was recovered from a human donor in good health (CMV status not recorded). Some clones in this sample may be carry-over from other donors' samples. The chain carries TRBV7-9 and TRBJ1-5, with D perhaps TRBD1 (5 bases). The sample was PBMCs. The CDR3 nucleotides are TGTGCCAGCAGCCCTGGGACGGGAGTGCAGCCCCAGCATTTT. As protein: CASSPGTGVQPQHF.